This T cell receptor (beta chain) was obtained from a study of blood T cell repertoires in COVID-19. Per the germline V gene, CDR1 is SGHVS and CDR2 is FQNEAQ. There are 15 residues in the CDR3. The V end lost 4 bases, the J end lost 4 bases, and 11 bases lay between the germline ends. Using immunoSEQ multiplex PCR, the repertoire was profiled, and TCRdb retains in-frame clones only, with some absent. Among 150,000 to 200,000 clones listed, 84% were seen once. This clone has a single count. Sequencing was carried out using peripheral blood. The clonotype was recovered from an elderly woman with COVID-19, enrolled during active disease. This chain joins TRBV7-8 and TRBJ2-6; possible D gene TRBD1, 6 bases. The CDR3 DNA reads TGTGCCAGCAGCTCAACAGGGCGCGGGGCCAACGTCCTGACTTTC. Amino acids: CASSSTGRGANVLTF.